Below, 10 T cell receptor beta chains from the same sample are listed, as sequenced in a study of blood T cell repertoires in COVID-19 (dated by TCRdb to 2019 to 2021). Library construction relied on the immunoSEQ multiplex PCR assay. The immuneACCESS repertoire file appears here via TCRdb, limited to in-frame rearrangements. These files lack a portion of the clones; in checked studies, under half of the deficit traces to unresolved V genes, and the cause of the others is not known. This sample lists some 80,000 clones; 75% to 90% were detected once. Approximately 2.5% of the sample is held by the ten biggest clonotypes. Sequencing used peripheral blood. These receptors came from a human donor in a cohort sampled during active COVID-19.

The gene calls are TRBV20-1 and TRBJ1-2; D is ambiguous. The CDR3 sequence is 10 residues long. Germline lookup yields CDR1 DFQATT and CDR2 SNEGSKA (reference sequence). Trimming removed 6 bases from V and 8 bases from J, with 10 bases in between. The CDR3 DNA reads TGCAGTGCCCCGGAGGACGGCTACACCTTC. This codes for CSAPEDGYTF.

This chain joins TRBV5-1 and TRBJ1-1; TRBD1 matches at 9 bases. With V trimmed by 5 bases and J by 4 bases, 9 bases remained unmatched. CDR3 length: 15 amino acids. Per the germline V gene, CDR1 is SGHRS and CDR2 is YFSETQ. The DNA for the CDR3 is TGCGCCAGCAGTTTTCAGACAGGGGGTATCACTGAAGCTTTCTTT. Encoded protein: CASSFQTGGITEAFF.

This clone was seen more than once but under ten times. The chain uses TRBV7-9 and TRBJ1-2; 8 bases match TRBD1. V lost 5 bases to trimming and J lost 7 bases; unmatched junction nucleotides: 6. The CDR3 sequence is 13 residues long. The germline gives CDR1 SEHNR, CDR2 FQNEAQ (reference sequence). CDR3 sequence reads: CASSPRDRPGYTF. The CDR3 DNA reads as TGTGCCAGCAGCCCAAGGGACAGGCCTGGCTACACCTTC.

The chain links TRBV19 to TRBJ1-5; 8 nucleotides match TRBD1. The ends lost 5 bases at V and 6 bases at J; junction bases unmatched: 6. CDR1 and CDR2 from the germline V gene are LNHDA and SQIVND (reference sequence). CDR3 length: 14 amino acids. The CDR3, as DNA: TGTGCCAGTAGTCTGGACAGGGTAGGTCAGCCCCAGCATTTT. This codes for CASSLDRVGQPQHF.

The V gene is TRBV14, the J gene TRBJ1-6, with D maybe TRBD1 (6 bases). Per the germline V gene, CDR1 is SGHDN and CDR2 is FVKESK. Trimming stripped 1 base from V and 7 bases from J, with 17 bases between. This CDR3 is built from 17 residues. The CDR3 loop reads CASSQVTGKQGNSPLHF. The CDR3 DNA follows: TGTGCCAGCAGCCAAGTAACAGGGAAGCAGGGGAATTCACCCCTCCACTTT. Using reference TRBV14 and TRBJ1-6 for the parts outside the CDR3, the full variable domain is EAGVTQFPSHSVIEKGQTVTLRCDPISGHDNLYWYRRVMGKEIKFLLHFVKESKQDESGMPNNRFLAERTGGTYSTLKVQPAELEDSGVYFCASSQVTGKQGNSPLHFGNGTRLTVT.

The V gene is TRBV28, the J gene TRBJ1-1, with 7 bases that match TRBD1. Per germline, CDR1 MDHEN and CDR2 SYDVKM. Trimming removed 11 bases from V and 3 bases from J; junction bases left unmatched: 6. The CDR3 is 12 amino acids. CDR3 sequence: CAYGRGHTEAFF. The CDR3 region has the DNA TGTGCCTACGGTAGGGGGCACACTGAAGCTTTCTTT.

The rearrangement joins TRBV15 to TRBJ1-1; 7 bases are a match to TRBD1. V shed 3 bases and J 5 bases; nucleotides not matched to a gene: 3. There are 13 residues in the CDR3. The germline CDR1 and CDR2 sequences are LNHNV and YYDKDF (reference sequence). CDR3 amino acids: CATSRTGYTEAFF. CDR3 sequence (DNA): TGTGCCACCAGCAGGACAGGGTATACTGAAGCTTTCTTT.

This clone has just a few counts. At one end, the junction sequence differs from germline, possibly due to a read error. The chain uses TRBV7-9 and TRBJ1-2; D remains unclear. The CDR3 has 13 amino acids. In germline, CDR1 is SEHNR, CDR2 FQNEAQ (reference sequence). The CDR3 DNA is TGTGCCAGCACCTTAGCGGGCTCCGATGGCTACACCTTC. This codes for CASTLAGSDGYTF.

V usage is TRBV19 and J usage is TRBJ1-6, with 7 bases matching TRBD1. CDR3 length: 14 amino acids. Germline loops: CDR1 LNHDA, CDR2 SQIVND (reference sequence). V lost 7 bases to trimming and J lost 7 bases; unmatched junction nucleotides: 7. CDR3 in amino acids: CASTGTEGNSPLHF. Written as DNA, the CDR3 is TGTGCCAGTACAGGGACAGAGGGAAATTCACCCCTCCACTTT.

The table lists this clone with a count of one. The rearrangement links TRBV7-6 to TRBJ2-5; D is uncertain. This CDR3 contains 15 residues. The germline V gene encodes CDR1 SGHVS and CDR2 FNYEAQ. The V gene lost 0 bases and the J gene lost 1 base, with 9 bases spanning the gap. The CDR3 DNA follows: TGTGCCAGCAGCTTAGCGACAATGCCCCAAGAGACCCAGTACTTC. It codes for CASSLATMPQETQYF. The full variable domain, its missing parts supplied by reference TRBV7-6 and TRBJ2-5, is GAGVSQSPRYKVTKRGQDVALRCDPISGHVSLYWYRQALGQGPEFLTYFNYEAQQDKSGLPNDRFSAERPEGSISTLTIQRTEQRDSAMYRCASSLATMPQETQYFGPGTRLLVL.